The 32 T cell receptor beta chains presented below share a single source sample, sequenced in a study of CD8+CD57+ T cells in acquired aplastic anemia. The template for TCR beta VDJ and CDR3 sequence profiling was genomic DNA. MiXCR, run by TCRdb on the reads, gives a single entry per CDR3 protein. The sample lists roughly 420,000 distinct CDR3 sequences; just under 70% were seen once. The specimen sequenced was sorted CD4+, CD8+, or CD8+CD57+ T cells (not recorded which) from PBMCs. The receptors originated from a human donor in good health, serving as a control.

This sequence joins TRBV9 and TRBJ1-1, with D possibly matching TRBD1 (5 bases). CDR1 is SGDLS, CDR2 YYNGEE, per germline. The CDR3 consists of 15 residues. The V end was cut by 6 bases, the J end by 12 bases, with 27 bases between. The CDR3 is CASTVGVGFQETPFF. The CDR3 bases are TGTGCCAGCACTGTGGGGGTGGGATTTCAAGAGACCCCTTTCTTT.

With regard to this clonotype: A read error may be the cause here, since a much bigger clone is one base away. This sequence joins TRBV12-5 and TRBJ1-3, with 7 nucleotides matching TRBD1. Germline lookup yields CDR1 LGHNT and CDR2 FRNRAP. This CDR3 region has 18 residues. The CDR3 nucleotides are TGTTCTAGTGGTTTGGTACTGCGGGCACAGGGGAACGGAAACACCATATATTTT. Its translation is CSSGLVLRAQGNGNTIYF.

The genes are TRBV9 and TRBJ1-2, with a possible D match to TRBD1 (5 bases). The germline V gene has CDR1 SGDLS and CDR2 YYNGEE. V lost 4 bases, J lost 5 bases, and 18 bases lay in between. The CDR3 is 15 amino acids. CDR3 DNA: TGTGCCAGCAGCCCGCTCCTCGGCAGGGAATATGGCTACACCTTC. Residues: CASSPLLGREYGYTF.

The rearrangement joins TRBV9 to TRBJ2-2; D could derive from TRBD1 or TRBD2 (5 bases each). Germline values: CDR1 SGDLS, CDR2 YYNGEE. This CDR3 contains 15 residues. The germline V and J ends were trimmed by 4 bases and 15 bases, with 25 bases remaining between them. The CDR3 is CASSLKGIGAGSMFF. In DNA form, the CDR3 reads TGTGCCAGCAGCCTCAAAGGGATCGGGGCCGGCAGCATGTTTTTT.

The chain carries TRBV4-3 and TRBJ2-4; D gene unclear. Trimming cost V 0 bases and J 12 bases, with 15 bases left between them. Germline CDR1 reads LGHNA; CDR2 reads YSLEER. The CDR3 sequence is 14 residues long. CDR3 coding DNA: TGCGCCAGCAGCCAAGACCGCACCCGGACCACTCAGTACTTC. Protein: CASSQDRTRTTQYF.

The V call is TRBV7-2, the J call TRBJ2-7; D unclear. The CDR3 length is 12 residues. V was shortened by 0 bases and J by 9 bases, with 9 bases between the two germline ends. Per the germline V gene, CDR1 is SGHTA and CDR2 is FQGNSA. CDR3 nucleotides: TGTGCCAGCAGCTTAGCTGTCCACGGGCAGTACGTC. This codes for CASSLAVHGQYV.

This clonotype came up many times. The chain uses TRBV5-5 and TRBJ1-1; D is ambiguous. This CDR3 has 13 amino acids. V was pared by 6 bases and J by 7 bases, with 16 bases between. Germline V gene sequence: CDR1 SGHKS, CDR2 YYEKEE (reference sequence). CDR3 nucleotide sequence: TGTGCCAGCATTTTTTCCGGACGGAATGAAGCTTTCTTT. Translating gives CASIFSGRNEAFF.

This clonotype was seen at least ten times. The J gene is TRBJ1-2, the V gene TRBV7-2, with a weak D call TRBD1 (5 bases). Between the trimmed V and J ends, which lost 0 bases and 5 bases, there was a span of 16 bases. This CDR3 is built from 16 residues. CDR1 and CDR2 from the germline V gene are SGHTA and FQGNSA. The DNA of the CDR3 is TGTGCCAGCAGCTTAGCCCCCCAGGGTGCTGCATATGGCTACACCTTC. Residues: CASSLAPQGAAYGYTF.

A remark on this clonotype: An end of the junction does not agree with germline; a read error may underlie this. The chain links TRBV29-1 to TRBJ1-3; perhaps TRBD1 as D (5 bases). Germline V gene data show CDR1 as SQVTM and CDR2 as ANQGSEA. The CDR3 totals 12 residues. The CDR3 spells CGVGGAGNTIYF. Written as DNA, the CDR3 is TGCGGCGTGGGGGGGGCTGGAAACACCATATATTTT.

This clonotype was detected only a few times. V is TRBV25-1 and J is TRBJ1-1, with D maybe TRBD1 (6 bases). V was clipped by 4 bases and J by 1 base, with 19 bases between them. This CDR3 is built from 17 residues. Germline assignment: CDR1 MGHDK and CDR2 SYGVNS. The CDR3 DNA reads TGTGCCAGCAGTGCCTCTGCCCCAGGGGAAAAGAACACTGAAGCTTTCTTT. Translated: CASSASAPGEKNTEAFF.

This chain joins TRBV10-3 and TRBJ2-1; TRBD2 agrees at 8 bases. Germline values: CDR1 ENHRY, CDR2 SYGVKD. This CDR3 has 13 residues. The J segment lost 3 bases and the V segment lost 6 bases, leaving 1 base of the junction unmatched. The CDR3 protein is CAISGGGYNEQFF. The CDR3 region has the DNA TGTGCCATCAGCGGGGGGGGCTACAATGAGCAGTTCTTC.

In its sample, this clonotype was seen a few times. The CDR3 DNA reads as TGTGCCATCAGCCCCTTAGGACAGGGAAGCAATGAGCAGTTCTTC. It specifies CAISPLGQGSNEQFF. V is TRBV10-3 and J is TRBJ2-1; TRBD1 matches at 8 bases. CDR1 is ENHRY, CDR2 SYGVKD, per germline. The CDR3 is 15 amino acids. V was pared by 6 bases and J by 6 bases, with 10 bases of the junction left unmatched.

This clonotype is termed medium-sized. V gene TRBV15 combines with J gene TRBJ1-2, with TRBD1 matching 8 bases. The CDR3 spans 12 residues. The trim removed 3 bases at V and 6 bases at J, leaving 0 bases unmatched. The germline V gene has CDR1 LNHNV and CDR2 YYDKDF (reference sequence). The chain's CDR3 is CATSRDRDGYTF. CDR3 DNA sequence: TGTGCCACCAGCAGGGACAGGGATGGCTACACCTTC.

CDR3 in amino acids: CASTRQGSRGLYGYTF. CDR3 nucleotides: TGTGCCAGCACCCGACAGGGTAGCCGAGGTTTATATGGCTACACCTTC. V and J are TRBV5-6 and TRBJ1-2, with TRBD1 matching over 7 bases. V gave up 6 bases and J gave up 5 bases; unmatched junction bases: 16. Germline V gene data show CDR1 as SGHDT and CDR2 as YYEEEE. The CDR3 consists of 16 residues. Filled out from reference TRBV5-6 and TRBJ1-2, the complete variable domain reads DAGVTQSPTHLIKTRGQQVTLRCSPKSGHDTVSWYQQALGQGPQFIFQYYEEEERQRGNFPDRFSGHQFPNYSSELNVNALLLGDSALYLCASTRQGSRGLYGYTFGSGTRLTVV.

This clonotype came up once. A much larger clone differs by one base, so this may be a read error. The gene calls are TRBV9 and TRBJ2-5; D is ambiguous. The CDR3 runs 13 residues. Germline-derived CDR1 and CDR2 are SGDLS and YYNGEE. Written as DNA, the CDR3 is TGCGCCAGCAGCTGGGCCGGAGAAGAGACCAAGTACTTC. Its translation: CASSWAGEETKYF.

The V and J genes are TRBV7-8 and TRBJ1-6; 9 bases are shared with TRBD1. Losses at the gene ends were 5 bases for V and 9 bases for J; bases not matched to a gene: 11. This CDR3 has 16 residues. From germline, CDR1 is SGHVS and CDR2 FQNEAQ. CDR3: CASSNSAGTGFSPLHF. For the CDR3, the DNA is TGTGCCAGCAGCAACAGCGCCGGGACAGGGTTTTCACCCCTCCACTTT.

This clonotype was counted many times. This chain links TRBV7-2 with TRBJ2-5, with D maybe TRBD2 (6 bases). The CDR3 has 14 residues. CDR1 and CDR2 from the germline V gene are SGHTA and FQGNSA. V lost 5 bases, J lost 2 bases, and 12 bases lay in between. CDR3 nucleotide sequence: TGTGCCAGCAGCCTGACTAGACAGCAAGAGACCCAGTACTTC. This encodes CASSLTRQQETQYF. Variable domain in full (rest from reference TRBV7-2 and TRBJ2-5): GAGVSQSPSNKVTEKGKDVELRCDPISGHTALYWYRQSLGQGLEFLIYFQGNSAPDKSGLPSDRFSAERTGGSVSTLTIQRTQQEDSAVYLCASSLTRQQETQYFGPGTRLLVL.

As concerns this clonotype: A clone one base away is much larger, so this may be a read error. The V call is TRBV6-6, the J call TRBJ1-2; D is unclear. The germline V gene has CDR1 MNHNY and CDR2 SVGAGI (reference sequence). The CDR3 contains 15 residues. V shed 7 bases and J shed 0 bases, with 15 bases lying between them. The CDR3 is CASTRETWTNYGYTF. Here the CDR3 DNA reads TGTGCCAGCACCCGGGAGACGTGGACTAACTATGGCTACACCTTC.

Notes on this clonotype: The junction departs from the called germline gene at one end, perhaps through a read error. The chain is built from TRBV6-5 and TRBJ1-1; TRBD1 might be the D (5 bases). This CDR3 contains 13 residues. CDR1 is MNHEY and CDR2 is SVGAGI in the germline V gene. The CDR3 is CAGSVDSHTEAFF. The CDR3 coding sequence is TGTGCCGGCAGTGTAGACAGTCACACTGAAGCTTTCTTT.

This clonotype has a handful of counts. Possible read error: a much larger clone is one base away. The CDR3 loop is CASSVWGRTSPHHF. The CDR3 bases are TGTGCCAGCAGCGTTTGGGGTCGCACTTCACCCCACCACTTT. The chain links TRBV6-1 to TRBJ1-6; D gene uncertain. The CDR3 is 14 residues long. Germline CDR1 is MNHNS and CDR2 is SASEGT.

The chain has TRBV2 and TRBJ1-2; 8 positions agree with TRBD1. Trimming removed 6 bases from V and 5 bases from J; junction bases left unmatched: 11. Looked up from germline, CDR1 is SNHLY and CDR2 is FYNNEI. This CDR3 comprises 15 residues. The CDR3 DNA reads as TGTGCCAGCAGCGGGACAGGCGACAAGAATTATGGCTACACCTTC. Translation: CASSGTGDKNYGYTF. The whole variable domain, remainder taken from reference TRBV2 and TRBJ1-2, is EPEVTQTPSHQVTQMGQEVILRCVPISNHLYFYWYRQILGQKVEFLVSFYNNEISEKSEIFDDQFSVERPDGSNFTLKIRSTKLEDSAMYFCASSGTGDKNYGYTFGSGTRLTVV.

The table lists this clonotype with many counts. The chain employs TRBV5-1 and TRBJ1-4, with 10 nucleotides matching TRBD1. J was trimmed by 6 bases and V by 4 bases; bases with no gene match: 9. The CDR3 has 16 amino acids. The germline gives CDR1 SGHRS, CDR2 YFSETQ. CDR3 sequence: CASSPRTGGSDEKLFF. CDR3 coding DNA: TGCGCCAGCAGCCCTCGGACAGGGGGAAGTGATGAAAAACTGTTTTTT.

This clonotype was seen once. In DNA, the CDR3 is TGCGCCAGCAGGCTTGGTACAGTAAAGGGTTCACCCCTCCACTTT. Translating gives CASRLGTVKGSPLHF. The chain couples TRBV5-1 to TRBJ1-6, with D hard to call. Germline assignment: CDR1 SGHRS and CDR2 YFSETQ. The CDR3 spans 15 residues. Trimming removed 5 bases at V and 9 bases at J, with 18 bases between.

This clonotype has a single count. Its ends do not fully match the called genes, so a read error is possible. The chain joins TRBV7-3 to TRBJ2-7; D is unclear. The CDR3 is 12 residues long. Germline CDR1 and CDR2: SGHTA and FQGTGA. CDR3 DNA: TGTGCCAGCAGCGTCTGGGCGACGGAGCAGTGCTTT. Translating gives CASSVWATEQCF.

This clonotype was seen once. The J gene is TRBJ1-1, the V gene TRBV9; D remains ambiguous. Germline V gene sequence: CDR1 SGDLS, CDR2 YYNGEE. This CDR3 is built from 11 residues. V lost 0 bases and J 7 bases, leaving 4 bases between the germline ends. The chain's CDR3 is CASSVAGEAFF. In DNA form, the CDR3 reads TGTGCCAGCAGCGTAGCGGGTGAAGCTTTCTTT.

Details on this clonotype: Because it lacks the conserved phenylalanine or tryptophan at the end, this CDR3 is likely a read error. It is unclear where the CDR3 begins or ends on the DNA, so no DNA is shown, and the CDR3 is as TCRdb lists it. The gene calls are TRBV7-2 and TRBJ2-1; TRBD2, the table's D call, lacks a check against the DNA. The germline V gene has CDR1 SGHTA and CDR2 FQGNSA. Inclusive of both ends, the CDR3 amounts to 12 amino acids. Here the CDR3 reads CASSPRQLYDYT.

This clonotype was seen once. The chain has TRBV19 and TRBJ1-6; D remains unclear. CDR3 length: 16 residues. V lost 7 bases and J lost 8, with 21 bases in between. In germline, CDR1 is LNHDA, CDR2 SQIVND (reference sequence). This CDR3 is CASTISAGNIDSPLHF. CDR3 coding DNA: TGTGCCAGTACCATTAGTGCGGGGAACATAGATTCACCCCTCCACTTT.

In the case of this clonotype: This may stem from a read error, because a much larger clone lies one nucleotide away. The gene calls are TRBV12-3 or TRBV12-4 and TRBJ2-1; no definite D call. V lost 3 bases to trimming and J lost 0 bases, with 9 bases between them. The CDR3 sequence is 15 residues long. The CDR3 DNA is TGTGCCAGCAGTTTTACCTGGGGCTCCTACAATGAGCAGTTCTTC. Translation gives CASSFTWGSYNEQFF.

CDR3 bases: TGTGCCTGGAGGGCGGGCAGGGACTATTTTGCAACTAATGAAAAACTGTTTTTT. This translates into CAWRAGRDYFATNEKLFF. The gene calls are TRBV30 and TRBJ1-4, with D perhaps TRBD1 (5 bases). CDR1 and CDR2 from the germline V gene are GTSNPN and SVGIG (reference sequence). The CDR3 extends over 18 amino acids. Trimming shortened V by 3 bases and J by 0 bases, and 20 bases separated the two germline ends.

This clonotype showed up just a few times. The chain has TRBV7-3 and TRBJ1-1; the D gene is possibly TRBD1 (6 bases). Germline V CDR1 and CDR2: SGHTA, FQGTGA. The CDR3 extends over 13 amino acids. V shed 1 base and J shed 4 bases, with 7 bases lying between them. CDR3 sequence reads: CASSLNRATEAFF. The CDR3 DNA is TGTGCCAGCAGCTTAAACAGGGCCACTGAAGCTTTCTTT.

A remark on this clonotype: Germline is not matched at one junction end, which may reflect a read error. As DNA, the CDR3 is TGTGCCAGCAGCCCAGCAGGGGGCTATAGCTACGCCTTC. It codes for CASSPAGGYSYAF. This chain links TRBV9 with TRBJ1-2; 8 bases are shared with TRBD1. CDR1 is SGDLS and CDR2 is YYNGEE in the germline V gene. The CDR3 has 13 residues.

Of note for this clonotype: The CDR3 does not end in the conserved phenylalanine or tryptophan, so this is likely a read error. J is TRBJ2-3 and V is TRBV7-9, with D possibly being TRBD1 (6 bases). Trimming shortened V by 2 bases and J by 9 bases, and 15 bases separated the two germline ends. CDR1 and CDR2 from the germline V gene are SEHNR and FQNEAQ (reference sequence). CDR3 length: 14 residues. CDR3 bases: TGTGCCAGCAGCTTAATCCACGGCCAGGGGACGCAGTATTCT. This translates into CASSLIHGQGTQYS.